This TCR beta chain was identified in a study of HIV-infected patients and healthy controls. The CDR3 has 16 amino acids. Germline V gene data show CDR1 as KGHSH and CDR2 as LQKENI. Deletions cut 1 base from V and 1 base from J, with 13 bases between. The table lists this clonotype with a few counts. One entry per CDR3 protein, called by TCRdb with MiXCR from the 5' RACE reads. Found here are around 64,000 distinct CDR3 sequences, 15% to 20% of them singletons; the top ten hold around 6%. The source of this sequence is a human donor in good health. The source material was CD4+ T cells from blood. The chain carries TRBV18 and TRBJ1-1, with no clear D. The DNA for the CDR3 is TGTGCCAGCTCACCACGTTTCGACGTTGAGAACACTGAAGCTTTCTTT. It codes for CASSPRFDVENTEAFF.